This T cell receptor beta chain appears in the sequencing data of a study of cytotoxic CD8 clonotypes in ibrutinib-treated CLL. Overall study findings and caveats: At baseline, clonality was higher than in age-matched healthy donors and correlated with CD8+ counts. The study found clonality rose at ibrutinib response, then fell toward baseline at progression.

Clones were sequenced by immunoSEQ multiplex PCR, and TCRdb holds only the in-frame ones, with some missing. This table holds about 25,000 clones, approximately 85% found once. The CDR3 contains 15 residues. CDR1 MNHNY and CDR2 SVGAGI come from the germline V gene (reference sequence). V was pared by 2 bases and J by 8 bases, with 13 bases between. Comments on this clone: The antigen remains undetermined.

V usage is TRBV6-6 and J usage is TRBJ1-6, with unresolved D. The material was PBMCs, obtained after 24 months of ibrutinib treatment. This clonotype was obtained from a human donor with chronic lymphocytic leukemia. This CDR3 is CASSYGLGGDSPLHF. The CDR3 bases are TGTGCCAGCAGTTACGGCCTGGGTGGGGATTCACCCCTCCACTTT.